A selection of T cell receptor beta chains follows, all from one sample in a study of blood T cells in healthy people across ages. In TCRdb, the 5' RACE reads were re-called with MiXCR into one record per CDR3 protein. The repertoire holds some 1,800,000 distinct CDR3 sequences, with 30% to 40% as singletons. Sequences were obtained from blood. These receptors originate from a human donor in good health. Both conserved end residues are trimmed from each CDR3.

j_call v_call cdr3_aa
TRBJ2-5 TRBV5-1 ASSPIRQGSTETQY
TRBJ2-5 TRBV28 ASSVTSGGAETQY
TRBJ2-1 TRBV7-3 ASSSSGGAFNEQF
NA TRBV4-3 ASSHARQGTSIETQY
TRBJ2-3 TRBV6-5 ASSYGGGAISTDTQY
TRBJ2-2 TRBV20-1 SAPSGGANTGELF
TRBJ2-7 TRBV3-1 ASSQVMGQGSNEQY
TRBJ2-3 TRBV5-1 ASSEDLAVTDTQY
TRBJ1-3 TRBV6-6 ASSSVTGNTIY
TRBJ1-3 TRBV2 ASSRTGYSGNTIY
NA TRBV7-2 ASSWGNPLEETQY
TRBJ2-5 TRBV20-1 SASGTGNVRETQY
TRBJ2-7 TRBV11-3 ASSLDFTRSYEQY
TRBJ1-2 TRBV4-3 ASSQEEGNGGYT
TRBJ1-5 TRBV3-1 ASSQGGQLNQPQH
TRBJ1-2 TRBV6-6 ASSYLGQGENGYT
TRBJ1-2 TRBV7-9 ASTYGRGTYGYT
TRBJ2-3 TRBV4-3 ASSQDGEVTYTDTQY
TRBJ1-1 TRBV9 ASSPRTSANTEAF
TRBJ1-6 TRBV7-2 ASSRTGGGSYNSPLH
TRBJ2-3 TRBV28 ASSLPGYAQY
TRBJ1-5 TRBV6-6 ATSRDIFNQPQH
TRBJ1-2 TRBV6-5 ATKGDIYGYT
TRBJ2-1 TRBV6-5 ASTSSGTDNEQF
TRBJ1-5 TRBV20-1 SAREIGAGDQPQH
TRBJ1-4 TRBV7-9 ASSLQGKANEKLF
TRBJ2-7 TRBV10-3 AISSGQTPHEQY
TRBJ2-7 TRBV29-1 SVRQGFGYEQY
TRBJ2-4 TRBV6-5 ASSYLQGRNIQY
TRBJ2-1 TRBV18 ASSPSEGEGYNEQF
TRBJ1-4 TRBV28 ASRNGWANEKLF
TRBJ2-7 TRBV5-1 ASSSTQGVFYEQY
TRBJ2-1 TRBV27 ASNPTGGPNEQF
TRBJ1-2 TRBV25-1 ASSEYWPQIRDRGMSGYT
TRBJ2-3 TRBV7-3 ASSLAGRATTDTQY
TRBJ1-2 TRBV7-2 ASSLGGSPRGGYT
TRBJ2-1 TRBV12-3/TRBV12-4 ASSLLEPRYNEQF
TRBJ2-5 TRBV29-1 SGARGLAVETQY
TRBJ2-2 TRBV20-1 SARSSGSSNTGELF
TRBJ2-3 TRBV6-6 ASSYWASGGGIDTQY
TRBJ1-2 TRBV28 VSSLLALGAGHYGYT
TRBJ2-7 TRBV4-1 ASSRVGGQGTYEQY
TRBJ1-5 TRBV14 ASSRSEDQPQH
TRBJ2-1 TRBV7-9 ASSLRGTGTEQF
TRBJ2-7 TRBV5-1 ASSLGLAGDTYEQY
TRBJ2-7 TRBV5-1 ASSGGGGPGHEQY
TRBJ1-6 TRBV20-1 SAREQTGGAYSPLH
TRBJ2-1 TRBV28 ASSGQVSYNEQF
TRBJ2-4 TRBV28 ASGQGEYIQY
TRBJ1-2 TRBV10-3 AISEGSSLDGYT
TRBJ2-3 TRBV11-3 ASSKDGGASDTQY
TRBJ1-1 TRBV5-1 ASSPRMDLNTEAF
TRBJ2-5 TRBV20-1 SARERGGETQY
NA TRBV7-2 ASSSALLAGGHHEQY
TRBJ2-1 TRBV19 ASSYWLGEQF